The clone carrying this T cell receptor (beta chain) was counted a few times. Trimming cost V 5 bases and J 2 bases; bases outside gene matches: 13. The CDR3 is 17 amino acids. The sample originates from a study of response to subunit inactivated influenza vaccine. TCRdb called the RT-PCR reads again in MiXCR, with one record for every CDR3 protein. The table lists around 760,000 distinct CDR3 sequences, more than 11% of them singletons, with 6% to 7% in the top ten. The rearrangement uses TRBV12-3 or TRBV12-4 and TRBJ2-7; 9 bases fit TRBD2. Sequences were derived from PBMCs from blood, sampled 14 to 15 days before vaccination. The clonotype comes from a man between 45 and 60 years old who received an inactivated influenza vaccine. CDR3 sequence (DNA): TGTGCCAGCAGTCCCCCTCCAGGGGCGGGGGGGCCCTACGAGCAGTACTTC. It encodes CASSPPPGAGGPYEQYF.